Below, one TCR beta chain is given with its context. No antigen is known for it. These data belong to a study of cytomegalovirus exposure and HLA in healthy donors. At the level of the study: Most genotyped donors, 81% of 300 to 400, had Caucasian-associated genetic ancestry. Study-wide findings and caveats: A later analysis revealed that TCR association rates differed between HLA loci, peaking at DRB1 and bottoming out at HLA-C. TCR beta chain V- and J-gene trimming was linked, in a later analysis, to a missense variant in DCLRE1C.

V gave up 3 bases and J gave up 0 bases, with 18 bases separating them. Germline V gene lookup returns CDR1 SNHLY and CDR2 FYNNEI. The CDR3 is 18 residues long. Use of 60 Vbeta and 13 Jbeta primers characterized the PCR. TCRdb's copy holds only in-frame clones and misses some; the assay was immunoSEQ multiplex PCR. The sample has 130,000 or so clones; 75% to 85% are singletons. The TCR sequence derives from a woman aged 18-35 years in good health and CMV-seropositive. Material for sequencing was PBMCs. The rearrangement joins TRBV2 to TRBJ1-5; no firm D call. The chain's CDR3 is CASSDKADTFYSNQPQHF. CDR3 coding DNA: TGTGCCAGCAGTGACAAGGCAGACACCTTCTATAGCAATCAGCCCCAGCATTTT.